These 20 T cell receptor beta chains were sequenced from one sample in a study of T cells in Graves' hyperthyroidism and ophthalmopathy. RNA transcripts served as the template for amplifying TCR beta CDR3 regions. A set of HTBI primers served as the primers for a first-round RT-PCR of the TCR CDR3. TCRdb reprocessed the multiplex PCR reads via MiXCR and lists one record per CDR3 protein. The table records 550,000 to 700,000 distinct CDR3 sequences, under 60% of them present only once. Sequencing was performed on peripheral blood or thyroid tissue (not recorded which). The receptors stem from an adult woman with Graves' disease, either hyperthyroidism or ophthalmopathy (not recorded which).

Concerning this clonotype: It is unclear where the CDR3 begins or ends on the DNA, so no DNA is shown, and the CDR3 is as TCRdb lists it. The CDR3 sequence: CASSSQGGGEQYFGPGTIYF. The rearrangement uses TRBV7-8 and TRBJ1-3. The CDR3 has 20 residues if both end residues are counted. Germline CDR1 is SGHVS and CDR2 is FQNEAQ.

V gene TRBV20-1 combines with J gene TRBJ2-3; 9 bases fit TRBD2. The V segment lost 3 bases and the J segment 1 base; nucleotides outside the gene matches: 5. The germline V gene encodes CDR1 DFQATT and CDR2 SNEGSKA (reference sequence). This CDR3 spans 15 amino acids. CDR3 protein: CSARRRTSGTDTQYF. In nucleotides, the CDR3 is TGCAGTGCTAGGAGACGGACTAGCGGCACAGATACGCAGTATTTT.

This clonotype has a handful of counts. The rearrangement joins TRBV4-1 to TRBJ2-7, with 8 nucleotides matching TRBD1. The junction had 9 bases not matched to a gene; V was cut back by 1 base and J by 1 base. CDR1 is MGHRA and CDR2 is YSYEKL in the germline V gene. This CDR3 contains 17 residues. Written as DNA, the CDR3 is TGCGCCAGCAGCCAAGCCCCCGGGACAGGTAAATCCTACGAGCAGTACTTC. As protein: CASSQAPGTGKSYEQYF.

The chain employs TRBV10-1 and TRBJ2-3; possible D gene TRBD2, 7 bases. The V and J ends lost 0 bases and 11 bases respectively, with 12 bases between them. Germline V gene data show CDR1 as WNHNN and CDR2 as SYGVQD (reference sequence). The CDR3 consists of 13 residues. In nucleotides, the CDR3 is TGCGCCAGCAGTGAGTCGAGAGGGGGGGGGCAGTATTTT. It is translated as CASSESRGGGQYF.

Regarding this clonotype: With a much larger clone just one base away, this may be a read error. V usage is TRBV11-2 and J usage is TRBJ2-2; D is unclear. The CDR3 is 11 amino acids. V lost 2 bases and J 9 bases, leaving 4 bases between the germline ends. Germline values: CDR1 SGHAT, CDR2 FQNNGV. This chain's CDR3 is CASSLNRELFF. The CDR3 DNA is TGTGCCAGCAGCTTAAACCGGGAGCTGTTTTTT.

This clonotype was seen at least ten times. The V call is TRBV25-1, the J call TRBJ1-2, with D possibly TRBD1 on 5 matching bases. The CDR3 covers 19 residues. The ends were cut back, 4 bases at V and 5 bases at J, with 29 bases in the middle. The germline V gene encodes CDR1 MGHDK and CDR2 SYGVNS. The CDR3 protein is CASSGMLGVDNRPEYGYTF. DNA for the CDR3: TGTGCCAGCAGTGGTATGTTGGGGGTAGACAACCGGCCCGAATATGGCTACACCTTC.

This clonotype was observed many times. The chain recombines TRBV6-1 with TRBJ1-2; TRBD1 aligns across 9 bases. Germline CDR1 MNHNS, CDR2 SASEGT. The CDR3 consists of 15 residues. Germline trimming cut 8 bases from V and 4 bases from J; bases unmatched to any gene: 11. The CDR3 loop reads CASSFRTGDGYGYTF. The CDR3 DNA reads TGTGCCAGCTCCTTCAGGACAGGGGATGGCTATGGCTACACCTTC.

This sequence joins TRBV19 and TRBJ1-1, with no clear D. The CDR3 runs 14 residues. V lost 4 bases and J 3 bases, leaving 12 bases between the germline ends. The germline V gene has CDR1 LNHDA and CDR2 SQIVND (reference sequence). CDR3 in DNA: TGTGCCAGTAGTAACGGTGGAGGGCACACTGAAGCTTTCTTT. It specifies CASSNGGGHTEAFF.

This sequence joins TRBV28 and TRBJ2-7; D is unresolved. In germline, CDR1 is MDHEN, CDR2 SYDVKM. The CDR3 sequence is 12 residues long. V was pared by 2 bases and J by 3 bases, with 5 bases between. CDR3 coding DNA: TGTGCCAGCAGTTTAATCTTCTACGAGCAGTACTTC. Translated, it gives CASSLIFYEQYF.

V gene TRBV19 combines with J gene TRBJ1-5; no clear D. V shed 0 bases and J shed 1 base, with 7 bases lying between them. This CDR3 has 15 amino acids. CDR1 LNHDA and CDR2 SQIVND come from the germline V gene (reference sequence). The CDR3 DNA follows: TGTGCCAGTAGTATAGAAGTCGCAAGCAATCAGCCCCAGCATTTT. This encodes CASSIEVASNQPQHF.

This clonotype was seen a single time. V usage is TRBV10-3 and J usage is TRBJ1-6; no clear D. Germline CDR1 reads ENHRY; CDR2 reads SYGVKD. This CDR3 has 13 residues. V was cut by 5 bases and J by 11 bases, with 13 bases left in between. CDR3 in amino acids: CAISTEGTTPLHF. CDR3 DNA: TGTGCCATCAGTACTGAGGGAACAACACCCCTCCACTTT.

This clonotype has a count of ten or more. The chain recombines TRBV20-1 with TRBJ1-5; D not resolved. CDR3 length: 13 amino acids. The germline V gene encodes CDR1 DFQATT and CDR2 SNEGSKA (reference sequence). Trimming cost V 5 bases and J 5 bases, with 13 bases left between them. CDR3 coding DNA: TGCAGTGCTCGGAACAGAGACCATCAGCCCCAGCATTTT. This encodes CSARNRDHQPQHF.

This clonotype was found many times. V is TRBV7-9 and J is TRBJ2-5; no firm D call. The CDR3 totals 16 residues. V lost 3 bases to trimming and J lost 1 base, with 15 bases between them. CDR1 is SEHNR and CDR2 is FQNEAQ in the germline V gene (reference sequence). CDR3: CASSFSGPPTQETQYF. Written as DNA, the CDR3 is TGTGCCAGCAGCTTTTCGGGTCCTCCTACCCAAGAGACCCAGTACTTC. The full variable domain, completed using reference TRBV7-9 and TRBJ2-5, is DTGVSQNPRHKITKRGQNVTFRCDPISEHNRLYWYRQTLGQGPEFLTYFQNEAQLEKSRLLSDRFSAERPKGSFSTLEIQRTEQGDSAMYLCASSFSGPPTQETQYFGPGTRLLVL.

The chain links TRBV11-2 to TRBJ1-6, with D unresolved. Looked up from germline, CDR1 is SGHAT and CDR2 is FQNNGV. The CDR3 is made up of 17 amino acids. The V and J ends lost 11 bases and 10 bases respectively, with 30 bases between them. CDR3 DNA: TGTGCCTGGAGTGCCTTAAGGACGGCGACTATGGGGTCACCCCTCCACTTT. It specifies CAWSALRTATMGSPLHF. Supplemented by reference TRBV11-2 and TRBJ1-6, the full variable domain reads EAGVAQSPRYKIIEKRQSVAFWCNPISGHATLYWYQQILGQGPKLLIQFQNNGVVDDSQLPKDRFSAERLKGVDSTLKIQPAKLEDSAVYLCAWSALRTATMGSPLHFGNGTRLTVT.

The CDR3 loop is CASSPRTGRKQETQYF. The CDR3 DNA is TGTGCCAGCAGCCCGAGGACAGGGAGGAAACAAGAGACCCAGTACTTC. The chain has TRBV7-2 and TRBJ2-5; 8 bases agree with TRBD1. Losses at the gene ends were 5 bases for V and 2 bases for J; bases not matched to a gene: 10. This CDR3 is built from 16 residues. Germline V gene lookup returns CDR1 SGHTA and CDR2 FQGNSA.

The CDR3 DNA reads as TGTGCCAGCAGCTCCCCCTTTGCGGGAGGTGAGACCCAGTACTTC. It is translated as CASSSPFAGGETQYF. The chain couples TRBV7-6 to TRBJ2-5; 8 bases are shared with TRBD2. The germline CDR1 and CDR2 sequences are SGHVS and FNYEAQ. Trimming took 4 bases from V and 5 from J; bases not matched to a gene: 9. The CDR3 extends over 15 amino acids.

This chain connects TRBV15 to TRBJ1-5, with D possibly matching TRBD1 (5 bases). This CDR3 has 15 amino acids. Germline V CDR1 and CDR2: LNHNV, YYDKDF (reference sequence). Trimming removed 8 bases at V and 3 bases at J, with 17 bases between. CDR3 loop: CATQDSIRNNQPQHF. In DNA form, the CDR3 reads TGTGCCACCCAAGACAGCATAAGGAACAATCAGCCCCAGCATTTT.

In DNA, the CDR3 is TGCGCCAGCAGCGTAGGGATTCTGGAGACCCAGTACTTC. Encoded protein: CASSVGILETQYF. The chain has TRBV5-1 and TRBJ2-5; D ambiguous. Trimming took off 4 bases at V and 5 bases at J, with 12 bases between the two ends. The germline CDR1 and CDR2 sequences are SGHRS and YFSETQ. The CDR3 has 13 amino acids.

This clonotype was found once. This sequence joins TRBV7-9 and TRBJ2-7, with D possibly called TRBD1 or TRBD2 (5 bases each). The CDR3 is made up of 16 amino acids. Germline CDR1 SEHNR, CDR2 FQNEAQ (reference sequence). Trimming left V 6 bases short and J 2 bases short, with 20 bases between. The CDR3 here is CASRRFEGDPPYEQYF. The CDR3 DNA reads TGTGCCAGCAGACGTTTTGAAGGGGACCCGCCCTACGAGCAGTACTTC.

CDR3 in amino acids: CAISEGDDGYTF. The CDR3 DNA sequence: TGTGCCATCAGTGAGGGGGACGATGGCTACACCTTC. This chain uses TRBV10-3 with TRBJ1-2, with D maybe TRBD1 (5 bases). This CDR3 is built from 12 residues. Trimming took off 2 bases at V and 6 bases at J, with 7 bases between the two ends. Germline CDR1 and CDR2: ENHRY and SYGVKD.